This T cell receptor beta chain was sequenced for a study of T cell responses to AZD1222 COVID-19 vaccine. Overall study findings and caveats: Among spike-specific TCRs, nearly half reportedly target unmutated variant regions.

Sequenced by immunoSEQ multiplex PCR; TCRdb stores in-frame clones only, minus some. The table includes almost 35,000 clones, 85% to 90% detected once. As concerns this clone: As yet, its antigen is unknown.

Germline CDR1 SGDLS, CDR2 YYNGEE. Trimming took off 0 bases at V and 5 bases at J, with 8 bases between the two ends. The CDR3 has 14 amino acids. The sequence was obtained from an adult in good health. Sequenced here: peripheral blood, sampled on day 0 of AZD1222 vaccination. This sequence joins TRBV9 and TRBJ1-4; D unclear. The CDR3 nucleotides are TGTGCCAGCAGCGTAGCGCGGCAGAATGAAAAACTGTTTTTT. Its protein is CASSVARQNEKLFF.